The next 5 T cell receptor beta chains were all read from a single sample in a study of post-analysis software for immune sequencing data. Study findings and constraints: A few TRBV segments occurring more often in patients than controls included TRBV5-6, TRBV5-1 and TRBV20-1.

Their antigens are not known. Prepared TCR beta cDNA libraries contained unique molecular identifiers. TCRdb analysed the PCR reads with MiXCR anew, one entry per CDR3 protein. The table records roughly 600,000 distinct CDR3 sequences, roughly two fifths of them present only once. The sequenced material came from blood. Receptor source: a girl between 5 and 17 years old with multiple sclerosis.

The chain has TRBV28 and TRBJ2-7, with 7 bases fitting TRBD2. The CDR3 has 15 residues. The germline gives CDR1 MDHEN, CDR2 SYDVKM. V gave up 1 base and J gave up 4 bases; unmatched junction bases: 7. The CDR3 loop is CASSLSSSGRYEQYF. The CDR3 nucleotides are TGTGCCAGCAGTTTATCTTCTAGCGGTAGATACGAGCAGTACTTC.

The CDR3 bases are TGTGCCAGCAGCCACCCCCGGGACGGCGAAAAACTGTTTTTT. It codes for CASSHPRDGEKLFF. V and J are TRBV4-2 and TRBJ1-4; the D gene is possibly TRBD1 (5 bases). The CDR3 is 14 amino acids. Germline V CDR1 and CDR2: LGHNA, YNFKEQ. V was trimmed by 3 bases and J by 8 bases, leaving 13 bases between them.

This clonotype showed up just a few times. This rearrangement joins TRBV4-2 to TRBJ1-5, with D uncertain. The CDR3 extends over 14 amino acids. In germline, CDR1 is LGHNA, CDR2 YNFKEQ. Trimming left V 1 base short and J 2 bases short, with 6 bases between. Here the CDR3 DNA reads TGTGCCAGCAGCCAAGCTACTGGCAATCAGCCCCAGCATTTT. Protein sequence: CASSQATGNQPQHF.

The V call is TRBV5-1, the J call TRBJ2-7; D is unclear. The CDR3 is 13 amino acids. Germline loops: CDR1 SGHRS, CDR2 YFSETQ. The ends were cut back, 0 bases at V and 4 bases at J, with 8 bases in the middle. The CDR3 DNA reads TGCGCCAGCAGCTTGGCTAAAAGTTACGAGCAGTACTTC. This translates into CASSLAKSYEQYF.

The chain carries TRBV24-1 and TRBJ2-1; 7 positions match TRBD2. V was clipped by 1 base and J by 8 bases; unmatched bases: 7. This CDR3 is 15 amino acids long. Germline assignment: CDR1 KGHDR and CDR2 SFDVKD. The CDR3 region has the DNA TGTGCCACCAGTGATTTCGCGGGAGTTACTGATGAGCAGTTCTTC. Protein: CATSDFAGVTDEQFF.